What follows are 32 T cell receptor beta chains derived from one specimen sequenced in a study of blood T cell repertoires in COVID-19. This table comes from immunoSEQ multiplex PCR, and its TCRdb copy is limited to in-frame clones, with some not included. The top ten clones hold under 3% of a sample with a few hundred thousand clones, 85% to 90% of them seen once. The sample comprised PBMCs or T cells enriched from blood (not recorded which). The receptors come from a woman in her forties or fifties who had been exposed to COVID-19.

The V call is TRBV5-1, the J call TRBJ2-1, with D maybe TRBD1 (6 bases). The ends were cut back, 0 bases at V and 10 bases at J, with 11 bases in the middle. CDR1 and CDR2 (germline): SGHRS, YFSETQ. This CDR3 is 13 amino acids long. CDR3 protein: CASSLGTAEEQFF. DNA for the CDR3: TGCGCCAGCAGCTTGGGGACAGCGGAAGAGCAGTTCTTC.

V is TRBV24-1 and J is TRBJ2-2, with a weak D call TRBD1 (6 bases). This CDR3 is 16 amino acids long. Germline assignment: CDR1 KGHDR and CDR2 SFDVKD. V lost 4 bases and J 6 bases, leaving 17 bases between the germline ends. This CDR3 reads CATSDSRDIYAGELFF. CDR3 nucleotides: TGTGCCACCAGTGACAGCCGGGACATCTACGCCGGGGAGCTGTTTTTT.

The V gene is TRBV7-2, the J gene TRBJ2-2; 7 bases line up with TRBD2. The germline CDR1 and CDR2 sequences are SGHTA and FQGNSA. The CDR3 runs 16 residues. V trimming: 6 bases; J trimming: 3 bases; junction bases outside the gene matches: 10. The CDR3 sequence: CASRRILADYTGELFF. DNA of the CDR3: TGTGCCAGCAGGAGGATTCTAGCGGACTACACCGGGGAGCTGTTTTTT.

The chain is built from TRBV5-4 and TRBJ2-3; weak D call: TRBD2 (6 bases). Germline V gives CDR1 SGHNT, CDR2 YYREEE (reference sequence). Deletions cut 5 bases from V and 1 base from J, with 17 bases between. The CDR3 runs 16 residues. The CDR3 DNA follows: TGTGCCAGCAGGTCGGACCTAGCGATTCGCACAGATACGCAGTATTTT. Its protein product is CASRSDLAIRTDTQYF.

This chain uses TRBV19 with TRBJ1-1; D is perhaps TRBD1 (5 bases). Germline V gene data show CDR1 as LNHDA and CDR2 as SQIVND (reference sequence). The V and J ends lost 4 bases and 12 bases respectively, with 12 bases between them. The CDR3 has 11 amino acids. The CDR3 reads CASSTSRVTFF. CDR3 nucleotide sequence: TGTGCCAGTAGTACCAGCAGGGTAACTTTCTTT. Combining the CDR3 with reference TRBV19 and TRBJ1-1 gives the whole variable domain DGGITQSPKYLFRKEGQNVTLSCEQNLNHDAMYWYRQDPGQGLRLIYYSQIVNDFQKGDIAEGYSVSREKKESFPLTVTSAQKNPTAFYLCASSTSRVTFFGQGTRLTVV.

The V gene is TRBV11-2, the J gene TRBJ2-5, with 8 bases matching TRBD1. Germline V CDR1 and CDR2: SGHAT, FQNNGV. This CDR3 contains 14 residues. J gave up 2 bases and V 3 bases, and 2 bases lay outside the gene matches. DNA of the CDR3: TGTGCCAGCAGCTTCGGACAGGGACAAGAGACCCAGTACTTC. Its translation is CASSFGQGQETQYF.

The gene calls are TRBV7-9 and TRBJ2-6; 7 bases line up with TRBD1. The junction had 3 bases not matched to a gene; V was cut back by 3 bases and J by 1 base. Germline V gene lookup returns CDR1 SEHNR and CDR2 FQNEAQ (reference sequence). The CDR3 totals 16 residues. CDR3 amino acids: CASSFRTGSGANVLTF. The CDR3 DNA sequence: TGTGCCAGCAGCTTTCGGACAGGTTCTGGGGCCAACGTCCTGACTTTC.

V is TRBV5-1 and J is TRBJ2-1; TRBD2 might be the D (6 bases). CDR1 SGHRS and CDR2 YFSETQ come from the germline V gene. V shed 4 bases and J shed 2 bases, with 16 bases lying between them. The length of the CDR3 is 16 residues. CDR3 nucleotide sequence: TGCGCCAGCAGCCTAGGACCCCCGGGGGCCTACAATGAGCAGTTCTTC. Protein: CASSLGPPGAYNEQFF.

This chain links TRBV14 with TRBJ1-1; a possible D gene is TRBD1 (5 bases). CDR1 is SGHDN, CDR2 FVKESK, per germline. CDR3 length equals 15 residues. The V end was cut by 0 bases, the J end by 4 bases, with 12 bases between. CDR3 sequence: CASSQDWGAITEAFF. The CDR3 DNA is TGTGCCAGCAGCCAAGATTGGGGCGCGATCACTGAAGCTTTCTTT.

This clone was picked up a small number of times. The chain is built from TRBV19 and TRBJ1-5, with D perhaps TRBD1 (6 bases). Germline lookup yields CDR1 LNHDA and CDR2 SQIVND (reference sequence). The CDR3 is made up of 14 amino acids. Trimming shortened V by 7 bases and J by 2 bases, and 12 bases separated the two germline ends. The CDR3 here is CASNLRGGNQPQHF. CDR3 in DNA: TGTGCCAGTAACCTCAGGGGAGGCAATCAGCCCCAGCATTTT. The full variable domain, with the rest looked up from reference TRBV19 and TRBJ1-5, is DGGITQSPKYLFRKEGQNVTLSCEQNLNHDAMYWYRQDPGQGLRLIYYSQIVNDFQKGDIAEGYSVSREKKESFPLTVTSAQKNPTAFYLCASNLRGGNQPQHFGDGTRLSIL.

The chain recombines TRBV2 with TRBJ2-7, with D possibly being TRBD1 (6 bases). The V end was cut by 6 bases, the J end by 0 bases, with 12 bases between. Germline loops: CDR1 SNHLY, CDR2 FYNNEI. The CDR3 contains 14 residues. Here the CDR3 reads CASSRDISSYEQYF. DNA for the CDR3: TGTGCCAGCAGCCGGGACATCAGCTCCTACGAGCAGTACTTC.

This chain connects TRBV10-3 to TRBJ2-5, with D possibly being TRBD1 (5 bases). CDR1 and CDR2 from the germline V gene are ENHRY and SYGVKD. V was cut by 4 bases and J by 1 base, with 10 bases left in between. The CDR3 has 14 amino acids. The CDR3 DNA reads TGTGCCATCAGTGGTGGGGCCCGCCAAGAGACCCAGTACTTC. Translated, it gives CAISGGARQETQYF.

The V call is TRBV19, the J call TRBJ1-2, with TRBD1 as a possible D gene (6 bases). Per the germline V gene, CDR1 is LNHDA and CDR2 is SQIVND (reference sequence). The CDR3 totals 15 residues. V lost 4 bases, J lost 3 bases, and 15 bases lay in between. DNA for the CDR3: TGTGCCAGTAGTACTGCGGGGGCCTCTGACTATGGCTACACCTTC. Translated, it gives CASSTAGASDYGYTF.

This chain links TRBV29-1 with TRBJ1-2; perhaps TRBD1 as D (6 bases). V lost 6 bases and J lost 5, with 25 bases in between. The length of the CDR3 is 16 residues. CDR1 SQVTM and CDR2 ANQGSEA come from the germline V gene. CDR3 loop: CSVGPEQGQSRYGYTF. CDR3 DNA sequence: TGCAGCGTCGGCCCCGAACAAGGACAGAGCCGATATGGCTACACCTTC.

The V gene is TRBV19, the J gene TRBJ1-1; 10 bases are shared with TRBD1. This CDR3 spans 14 amino acids. The J segment lost 10 bases and the V segment lost 8 bases, leaving 13 bases of the junction unmatched. Germline assignment: CDR1 LNHDA and CDR2 SQIVND (reference sequence). CDR3 in amino acids: CASSGTGTGVVAFF. CDR3 DNA sequence: TGTGCCAGTTCAGGGACCGGGACAGGGGTCGTAGCTTTCTTT.

This chain joins TRBV30 and TRBJ2-7; 9 nucleotides agree with TRBD1. Germline trimming cut 2 bases from V and 5 bases from J; bases unmatched to any gene: 7. Germline V lookup: CDR1 GTSNPN, CDR2 SVGIG (reference sequence). The CDR3 has 14 residues. CDR3 protein: CAWSSGTGKDEQYF. In DNA form, the CDR3 reads TGTGCCTGGAGTTCTGGGACAGGGAAGGACGAGCAGTACTTC.

The chain joins TRBV7-2 to TRBJ2-2; maybe TRBD1 (5 bases). Trimming removed 5 bases at V and 7 bases at J, with 11 bases between. CDR1 and CDR2 from the germline V gene are SGHTA and FQGNSA. The CDR3 length is 13 residues. CDR3 DNA: TGTGCCAGCAGCAGGGGTCCCGGCGGGGAGCTGTTTTTT. Encoded protein: CASSRGPGGELFF.

The genes are TRBV3-1 (or the pseudogene TRBV3-2) and TRBJ2-7, with unresolved D. CDR1 is LGHDT, CDR2 YNNKEL, per germline (reference sequence). This CDR3 has 15 residues. Between the trimmed V and J ends, which lost 0 bases and 1 base, there was a span of 10 bases. In DNA form, the CDR3 reads TGTGCCAGCAGCCAAGACGTGAGTTTATCCTACGAGCAGTACTTC. This gives the protein CASSQDVSLSYEQYF.

The V and J genes are TRBV28 and TRBJ1-1; D is ambiguous. This CDR3 region has 13 residues. Germline-derived CDR1 and CDR2 are MDHEN and SYDVKM. V was trimmed by 7 bases and J by 2 bases, leaving 11 bases between them. The CDR3 DNA is TGTGCCAGCAACCCTGCGGGCAACACTGAAGCTTTCTTT. It encodes CASNPAGNTEAFF.

The gene calls are TRBV5-4 and TRBJ1-5; the match to TRBD1 covers 9 bases. V trimming: 8 bases; J trimming: 2 bases; junction bases outside the gene matches: 8. The CDR3 runs to 15 residues. The V gene's germline CDR1 is SGHNT and CDR2 YYREEE (reference sequence). The CDR3 spells CARLQGAVGNQPQHF. As DNA, the CDR3 is TGTGCCAGACTACAGGGGGCGGTTGGCAATCAGCCCCAGCATTTT.

Written as DNA, the CDR3 is TGTGCCAGCAGTACTGGGAGACTTAACACTGAAGCTTTCTTT. Its translation: CASSTGRLNTEAFF. The chain couples TRBV28 to TRBJ1-1, with D hard to call. Trimming left V 5 bases short and J 2 bases short, with 12 bases between. CDR1 and CDR2 from the germline V gene are MDHEN and SYDVKM. The CDR3 runs to 14 residues.

This chain joins TRBV28 and TRBJ1-5; weak D call: TRBD1 (6 bases). Germline CDR1 reads MDHEN; CDR2 reads SYDVKM. The CDR3 length is 14 residues. The ends were cut back, 7 bases at V and 3 bases at J, with 13 bases in the middle. The CDR3 spells CASKQQGFNQPQHF. CDR3 DNA sequence: TGTGCCAGCAAACAACAGGGTTTCAATCAGCCCCAGCATTTT.

The V gene is TRBV18, the J gene TRBJ2-3; 7 bases line up with TRBD2. This CDR3 region has 12 residues. The germline CDR1 and CDR2 sequences are KGHSH and LQKENI. The ends lost 6 bases at V and 4 bases at J; junction bases unmatched: 1. DNA of the CDR3: TGTGCCAGCTCGGGAGGGTCAGATACGCAGTATTTT. Residues: CASSGGSDTQYF.

This chain uses TRBV10-3 with TRBJ2-1; unclear D gene. The CDR3 is 10 residues long. Trimming removed 10 bases at V and 7 bases at J, with 8 bases between. The V gene's germline CDR1 is ENHRY and CDR2 SYGVKD. CDR3 region: CATSGNEQFF. DNA for the CDR3: TGTGCCACGTCGGGTAATGAGCAGTTCTTC.

This clone was seen once. This CDR3 reads CASSQGRTGTGHVRDQPQHF. In DNA form, the CDR3 reads TGTGCCAGCAGCCAAGGGCGAACCGGGACAGGACATGTTAGGGATCAGCCCCAGCATTTT. The chain is built from TRBV4-2 and TRBJ1-5, with 8 bases identical to TRBD1. CDR1 LGHNA and CDR2 YNFKEQ come from the germline V gene. CDR3 length: 20 residues. The V gene end was trimmed by 1 base and the J gene end by 5 bases; junction bases not matched to a gene: 19.

The rearrangement uses TRBV5-1 and TRBJ2-1, with 11 bases that match TRBD1. The CDR3 length is 15 residues. CDR1 is SGHRS, CDR2 YFSETQ, per germline. The V segment lost 0 bases and the J segment 6 bases; nucleotides outside the gene matches: 2. This chain's CDR3 is CASSLAGTGGNEQFF. CDR3 coding DNA: TGCGCCAGCAGCTTGGCCGGGACAGGGGGCAATGAGCAGTTCTTC.

The chain joins TRBV28 to TRBJ2-5; TRBD2 agrees at 8 bases. The CDR3 sequence is 14 residues long. Germline V gene lookup returns CDR1 MDHEN and CDR2 SYDVKM. Losses at the gene ends were 2 bases for V and 4 bases for J; bases not matched to a gene: 3. This CDR3 reads CASSLPGRAETQYF. The CDR3 nucleotides read TGTGCCAGCAGTTTACCCGGGAGGGCAGAGACCCAGTACTTC.

The V gene is TRBV7-9, the J gene TRBJ1-6, with TRBD1 as a possible D gene (6 bases). Germline CDR1 and CDR2: SEHNR and FQNEAQ (reference sequence). V was shortened by 1 base and J by 4 bases, with 8 bases between the two germline ends. This CDR3 spans 15 amino acids. CDR3 bases: TGTGCCAGCAGCTTAGGGACAGAGTATAATTCACCCCTCCACTTT. It is translated as CASSLGTEYNSPLHF. The whole variable domain, remainder taken from reference TRBV7-9 and TRBJ1-6, is DTGVSQNPRHKITKRGQNVTFRCDPISEHNRLYWYRQTLGQGPEFLTYFQNEAQLEKSRLLSDRFSAERPKGSFSTLEIQRTEQGDSAMYLCASSLGTEYNSPLHFGNGTRLTVT.

V is TRBV7-9 and J is TRBJ2-5; TRBD1 is a possible D gene (6 bases). Trimming removed 5 bases at V and 6 bases at J, with 10 bases between. Germline V CDR1 and CDR2: SEHNR, FQNEAQ (reference sequence). This CDR3 region has 12 residues. CDR3 sequence (DNA): TGTGCCAGCAGCACAGGGTCCAAGACCCAGTACTTC. Encoded protein: CASSTGSKTQYF. The full variable domain, its missing parts supplied by reference TRBV7-9 and TRBJ2-5, is DTGVSQNPRHKITKRGQNVTFRCDPISEHNRLYWYRQTLGQGPEFLTYFQNEAQLEKSRLLSDRFSAERPKGSFSTLEIQRTEQGDSAMYLCASSTGSKTQYFGPGTRLLVL.

This clone was picked up one time. The chain recombines TRBV7-9 with TRBJ2-1; no reliable D call. V shed 0 bases and J shed 4 bases, with 7 bases lying between them. Germline V gives CDR1 SEHNR, CDR2 FQNEAQ (reference sequence). The CDR3 length is 14 residues. The CDR3 sequence is CASSLAASYNEQFF. CDR3 DNA: TGTGCCAGCAGCTTAGCTGCTAGTTACAATGAGCAGTTCTTC.

The V and J genes are TRBV4-2 and TRBJ1-2; a possible D gene is TRBD1 (6 bases). V lost 3 bases, J lost 2 bases, and 10 bases lay in between. CDR1 is LGHNA, CDR2 YNFKEQ, per germline. The CDR3 is 14 residues long. In DNA form, the CDR3 reads TGTGCCAGCAGCCAGGACAGCGCAAACTATGGCTACACCTTC. It translates to CASSQDSANYGYTF.

CDR3 region: CASIQGGTNEKLFF. CDR3 coding DNA: TGTGCCAGCATCCAGGGTGGGACTAATGAAAAACTGTTTTTT. The genes are TRBV28 and TRBJ1-4, with a possible D match to TRBD1 (5 bases). This CDR3 has 14 residues. Deletions cut 7 bases from V and 2 bases from J, with 11 bases between. Germline assignment: CDR1 MDHEN and CDR2 SYDVKM.